The clone carrying this T cell receptor beta chain has just a few counts. One end of the junction is discordant with germline, which a read error may explain. RNA transcripts provided the template for amplifying TCR beta CDR3 regions. Second-round multiplex PCR came after first-round RT-PCR with HTBI primers. TCRdb re-called the multiplex PCR reads through MiXCR, storing one row per CDR3 protein. The table records some 750,000 distinct CDR3 sequences, 40% of them present only once. The sample is drawn from a study of Graves' ophthalmopathy and Graves' hyperthyroidism. Fresh peripheral blood (approximately 9.5 ml) yielded the PBMCs. CDR1 is SGHAT and CDR2 is FQDESV in the germline V gene (reference sequence). The CDR3 loop spans 16 amino acids.

The source of this sequence is an adult man with Graves' ophthalmopathy. The chain has TRBV11-1 and TRBJ2-6; maybe TRBD1 (7 bases). The sample consisted of peripheral blood. CDR3 amino acids: CASRRPGGRGANALTF. The DNA of the CDR3 is TGTGCCAGCAGACGCCCAGGGGGGCGAGGGGCCAACGCCCTGACTTTC.